What follows are 29 T cell receptor beta chains derived from one specimen sequenced in a study of blood T cell repertoires in COVID-19. Some clones are missing from TCRdb's copy, which holds only in-frame ones; the method was immunoSEQ multiplex PCR. Of roughly 400,000 clones detected, about 90% appear once; the ten largest clones hold 0.55% to 0.75%. What was sequenced was PBMCs or T cells enriched from blood (not recorded which). These receptors came from a man aged 18 to 29 who had recovered from COVID-19.

On this clone itself: A junction boundary mismatches the germline segment, possibly from a read error. The chain uses TRBV6-2 or TRBV6-3 and TRBJ2-1; 11 nucleotides agree with TRBD2. The CDR3 runs 12 residues. Germline-derived CDR1 and CDR2 are MNHEY and SVGEGT. CDR3: CASSYVGTSGVF. The CDR3 bases are TGTGCCAGCAGTTATGTGGGGACTAGCGGTGTCTTC.

The chain is built from TRBV6-1 and TRBJ1-1, with D perhaps TRBD1 (6 bases). The germline gives CDR1 MNHNS, CDR2 SASEGT. The CDR3 has 16 amino acids. Trimming cost V 4 bases and J 1 base, with 16 bases left between them. CDR3 sequence (DNA): TGTGCCAGCAGTGCCCCCGGACAGACGGCGAACACTGAAGCTTTCTTT. Translated, it gives CASSAPGQTANTEAFF.

The CDR3 is CASSVGQGNTEAFF. In DNA, the CDR3 is TGTGCCAGCAGCGTGGGACAGGGGAACACTGAAGCTTTCTTT. The rearrangement links TRBV6-5 to TRBJ1-1; 9 bases map to TRBD1. The CDR3 totals 14 residues. The germline CDR1 and CDR2 sequences are MNHEY and SVGAGI. V lost 6 bases, J lost 1 base, and 3 bases stayed unmatched.

In DNA form, the CDR3 reads TGCGCCAGCAGCTATATCGGGACACGTAAACCTTTCTTT. It encodes CASSYIGTRKPFF. This chain connects TRBV4-1 to TRBJ1-1, with D possibly being TRBD1 (6 bases). Looked up from germline, CDR1 is MGHRA and CDR2 is YSYEKL. CDR3 size: 13 residues. With 5 bases removed from V and 12 bases from J, the gap between germline ends came to 19 bases.

In DNA form, the CDR3 reads TGCAGTGCAGAGTCGGACAGGGTAGCTTTCTTT. Residues: CSAESDRVAFF. V gene TRBV20-1 combines with J gene TRBJ1-1; TRBD1 agrees at 8 bases. V lost 6 bases and J lost 10; bases outside the gene matches: 7. CDR1 and CDR2 from the germline V gene are DFQATT and SNEGSKA (reference sequence). This CDR3 has 11 residues.

The chain combines TRBV20-1 with TRBJ1-2; possibly TRBD1 for D (5 bases). CDR1 and CDR2 from the germline V gene are DFQATT and SNEGSKA (reference sequence). The CDR3 totals 14 residues. V was trimmed by 3 bases and J by 8 bases, leaving 19 bases between them. The CDR3 region is CSASSPRGGEGYTF. The DNA for the CDR3 is TGCAGTGCTAGTAGTCCTCGGGGGGGAGAGGGCTACACCTTC.

The CDR3 sequence: CASSLSGGTSNEQYF. The CDR3, as DNA: TGCGCCAGCAGCTTGTCGGGAGGGACAAGCAACGAGCAGTACTTC. The V gene is TRBV5-1, the J gene TRBJ2-7, with 8 bases aligning to TRBD2. The CDR3 totals 15 residues. Germline V gives CDR1 SGHRS, CDR2 YFSETQ. With V trimmed by 1 base and J by 5 bases, 8 bases remained unmatched.

This chain connects TRBV2 to TRBJ2-2; weak D call: TRBD2 (5 bases). CDR1 and CDR2 from the germline V gene are SNHLY and FYNNEI. CDR3 length: 16 residues. The V gene lost 8 bases and the J gene lost 0 bases, with 16 bases spanning the gap. The CDR3 protein is CASAIGGGSNTGELFF. CDR3 coding DNA: TGTGCCAGCGCCATCGGAGGTGGGTCGAACACCGGGGAGCTGTTTTTT.

CDR3 in amino acids: CASSSLLNYGYTF. The CDR3 DNA follows: TGTGCCAGCAGTTCTCTACTTAACTATGGCTACACCTTC. This chain joins TRBV12-3 or TRBV12-4 and TRBJ1-2; no clear D. Between the trimmed V and J ends, which lost 4 bases and 1 base, there was a span of 7 bases. This CDR3 spans 13 amino acids.

The genes are TRBV27 and TRBJ2-3, with 9 bases aligning to TRBD1. V lost 2 bases and J lost 2; bases outside the gene matches: 2. Germline-derived CDR1 and CDR2 are MNHEY and SMNVEV (reference sequence). The CDR3 runs 15 residues. The CDR3 DNA is TGTGCCAGCAGTTTAAGGGACAGGGACACAGATACGCAGTATTTT. Translation: CASSLRDRDTDTQYF.

This chain uses TRBV7-6 with TRBJ2-7; 8 bases are shared with TRBD2. CDR3 length equals 15 residues. J was trimmed by 1 base and V by 1 base; bases with no gene match: 3. CDR1 and CDR2 from the germline V gene are SGHVS and FNYEAQ. CDR3 sequence: CASSLGSGESYEQYF. The CDR3, as DNA: TGTGCCAGCAGCTTAGGTAGCGGGGAATCCTACGAGCAGTACTTC.

To note about this clone: This specimen includes other DNA sequences encoding the same CDR3. The rearrangement links TRBV3-1 (or the pseudogene TRBV3-2) to TRBJ1-6; D might be TRBD1 (5 bases). The CDR3 sequence is 14 residues long. V was cut by 1 base and J by 7 bases, with 8 bases left in between. CDR1 is LGHDT and CDR2 is YNNKEL in the germline V gene (reference sequence). CDR3 loop: CASSQAGGNSPLHF. CDR3 sequence (DNA): TGTGCCAGCAGCCAAGCCGGGGGGAATTCACCCCTCCACTTT.

The CDR3 DNA follows: TGTGCCAGCAGCTTGGGGGGGGTCGGGGTAGAGGGATCACCCCTCCACTTT. Translating gives CASSLGGVGVEGSPLHF. V usage is TRBV5-4 and J usage is TRBJ1-6, with a possible D match to TRBD1 (5 bases). The CDR3 runs 17 residues. The germline V and J ends were trimmed by 0 bases and 10 bases, with 20 bases remaining between them. Per the germline V gene, CDR1 is SGHNT and CDR2 is YYREEE (reference sequence).

The genes are TRBV12-5 and TRBJ2-3; 9 positions agree with TRBD2. The CDR3 contains 16 residues. Germline CDR1 LGHNT, CDR2 FRNRAP. The ends lost 3 bases at V and 0 bases at J; junction bases unmatched: 4. Here the CDR3 DNA reads TGTGCTAGTGGTTTTCTCCTAGCGGGGAGCACAGATACGCAGTATTTT. Translating it yields CASGFLLAGSTDTQYF.

The chain couples TRBV6-2 or TRBV6-3 to TRBJ2-3; no firm D call. This CDR3 contains 12 residues. Per germline, CDR1 MNHEY and CDR2 SVGEGT. Trimming stripped 0 bases from V and 10 bases from J, with 8 bases between. The CDR3 nucleotides are TGTGCCAGCAGTTACTCGGGCGTTGCGCAGTATTTT. This codes for CASSYSGVAQYF.

V gene TRBV28 combines with J gene TRBJ2-7; 7 bases map to TRBD2. In germline, CDR1 is MDHEN, CDR2 SYDVKM. The J segment lost 2 bases and the V segment lost 5 bases, leaving 6 bases of the junction unmatched. The CDR3 spans 14 residues. CDR3 in amino acids: CASSPLGGTYEQYF. CDR3 nucleotide sequence: TGTGCCAGCAGTCCCCTGGGAGGGACCTACGAGCAGTACTTC.

The gene calls are TRBV3-1 (or the pseudogene TRBV3-2) and TRBJ1-2; 9 positions agree with TRBD1. This CDR3 has 13 residues. Germline CDR1 reads LGHDT; CDR2 reads YNNKEL (reference sequence). Unmatched junction bases numbered 7, after V lost 7 bases and J lost 7 bases. The CDR3 DNA follows: TGTGCCAGCACTGACAGGGGGAACGGTGGCTACACCTTC. It translates to CASTDRGNGGYTF.

The chain employs TRBV9 and TRBJ1-1; TRBD1 agrees at 8 bases. Germline V CDR1 and CDR2: SGDLS, YYNGEE. The CDR3 contains 16 residues. J was trimmed by 1 base and V by 2 bases; bases with no gene match: 7. The CDR3 nucleotides read TGTGCCAGCAGCGTCGGGACAGGAGCCTCGAACACTGAAGCTTTCTTT. Its protein is CASSVGTGASNTEAFF.

The CDR3 protein is CASRWAGANVLTF. The CDR3 DNA reads TGTGCCAGCAGATGGGCGGGGGCCAACGTCCTGACTTTC. The rearrangement links TRBV6-5 to TRBJ2-6; no clear D. The V end lost 6 bases, the J end lost 4 bases, and 7 bases lay between the germline ends. CDR3 length: 13 amino acids. Germline V gene lookup returns CDR1 MNHEY and CDR2 SVGAGI.

This chain joins TRBV6-5 and TRBJ1-2; the match to TRBD1 covers 7 bases. Germline CDR1 reads MNHEY; CDR2 reads SVGAGI. The V segment lost 7 bases and the J segment 1 base; nucleotides outside the gene matches: 6. There are 14 residues in the CDR3. The CDR3 sequence: CASNRDRVNYGYTF. In DNA, the CDR3 is TGTGCCAGCAACCGGGACAGAGTTAACTATGGCTACACCTTC.

In regard to this clone: Other DNA sequences of this sample code for an identical CDR3. The J gene is TRBJ2-7, the V gene TRBV29-1; a weak D match, TRBD2 (6 bases). CDR3 length: 12 residues. Trimming took 2 bases from V and 3 from J, leaving 8 bases between them. Germline CDR1 SQVTM, CDR2 ANQGSEA. The CDR3 is CSVELADYEQYF. Written as DNA, the CDR3 is TGCAGCGTTGAATTAGCGGACTACGAGCAGTACTTC.

J is TRBJ1-2 and V is TRBV30; D possibly corresponds to TRBD1 (6 bases). The V gene's germline CDR1 is GTSNPN and CDR2 SVGIG (reference sequence). The ends were cut back, 1 base at V and 1 base at J, with 7 bases in the middle. The CDR3 covers 13 residues. This CDR3 is CAWSAGHNYGYTF. The CDR3 DNA reads TGTGCCTGGAGTGCGGGACATAACTATGGCTACACCTTC.

The CDR3 region is CASRETGNLDNSPLHF. The CDR3 region has the DNA TGTGCCAGCAGGGAGACAGGGAATCTTGATAATTCACCCCTCCACTTT. This chain connects TRBV25-1 to TRBJ1-6, with 7 bases matching TRBD1. The CDR3 contains 16 residues. Germline V lookup: CDR1 MGHDK, CDR2 SYGVNS. Germline trimming cut 6 bases from V and 5 bases from J; bases unmatched to any gene: 10.

The chain uses TRBV28 and TRBJ2-3; D is possibly TRBD2 (5 bases). V was pared by 3 bases and J by 2 bases, with 15 bases between. The CDR3 covers 16 residues. CDR1 MDHEN and CDR2 SYDVKM come from the germline V gene. The CDR3 region has the DNA TGTGCCAGCAGTTTCCCGGCGGAGGCTTTCACAGATACGCAGTATTTT. Amino acids: CASSFPAEAFTDTQYF.

CDR3 sequence: CASRRGQGNSPLHF. CDR3 DNA: TGTGCCAGCAGACGAGGACAGGGGAATTCACCCCTCCACTTT. The J gene is TRBJ1-6, the V gene TRBV28, with TRBD1 identical over 9 bases. In germline, CDR1 is MDHEN, CDR2 SYDVKM. The CDR3 is 14 amino acids. V trimming: 6 bases; J trimming: 7 bases; junction bases outside the gene matches: 4.

This clone appeared a few times. The same CDR3 also results from other DNA sequences found in this sample. J is TRBJ1-1 and V is TRBV2; D uncertain. This CDR3 is built from 13 residues. CDR1 is SNHLY and CDR2 is FYNNEI in the germline V gene. The V gene lost 8 bases and the J gene lost 0 bases, with 10 bases spanning the gap. The CDR3 sequence: CASGTVMNTEAFF. Here the CDR3 DNA reads TGTGCCAGCGGTACAGTCATGAACACTGAAGCTTTCTTT.

This clone was observed once. This chain links TRBV3-1 (or the pseudogene TRBV3-2) with TRBJ2-2; tentatively, D is TRBD2 (5 bases). Trimming pared 4 bases from V and 7 bases from J, leaving 10 bases between. This CDR3 is 13 amino acids long. CDR1 is LGHDT and CDR2 is YNNKEL in the germline V gene (reference sequence). The CDR3 sequence is CASSRLSDGELFF. The CDR3 coding sequence is TGTGCCAGCAGCCGCCTTAGCGACGGGGAGCTGTTTTTT.

This clone has only a few counts. The gene calls are TRBV30 and TRBJ1-3; D may be TRBD1 (5 bases). CDR1 is GTSNPN, CDR2 SVGIG, per germline (reference sequence). The V and J ends lost 5 bases and 0 bases respectively, with 11 bases between them. The CDR3 totals 14 residues. CDR3 sequence (DNA): TGTGCCTGGTGGGGACTGTTCTCTGGAAACACCATATATTTT. Encoded protein: CAWWGLFSGNTIYF.

The gene calls are TRBV7-2 and TRBJ2-2, with a tentative D call TRBD2 (5 bases). From germline, CDR1 is SGHTA and CDR2 FQGNSA. CDR3 length: 14 amino acids. V was clipped by 8 bases and J by 1 base, with 11 bases between them. CDR3 in DNA: TGTGCCAGCGGGTCGGGGTTGAACACCGGGGAGCTGTTTTTT. Its protein product is CASGSGLNTGELFF.